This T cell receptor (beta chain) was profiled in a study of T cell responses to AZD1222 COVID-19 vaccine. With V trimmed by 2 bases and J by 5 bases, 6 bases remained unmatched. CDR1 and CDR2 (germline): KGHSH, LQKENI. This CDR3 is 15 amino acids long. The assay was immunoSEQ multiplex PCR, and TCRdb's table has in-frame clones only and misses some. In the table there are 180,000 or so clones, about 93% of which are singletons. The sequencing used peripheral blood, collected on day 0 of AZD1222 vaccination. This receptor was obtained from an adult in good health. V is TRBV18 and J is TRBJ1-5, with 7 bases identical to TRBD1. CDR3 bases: TGTGCCAGCTCACCAGACAGGGTCGGAGATCAGCCCCAGCATTTT. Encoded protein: CASSPDRVGDQPQHF.